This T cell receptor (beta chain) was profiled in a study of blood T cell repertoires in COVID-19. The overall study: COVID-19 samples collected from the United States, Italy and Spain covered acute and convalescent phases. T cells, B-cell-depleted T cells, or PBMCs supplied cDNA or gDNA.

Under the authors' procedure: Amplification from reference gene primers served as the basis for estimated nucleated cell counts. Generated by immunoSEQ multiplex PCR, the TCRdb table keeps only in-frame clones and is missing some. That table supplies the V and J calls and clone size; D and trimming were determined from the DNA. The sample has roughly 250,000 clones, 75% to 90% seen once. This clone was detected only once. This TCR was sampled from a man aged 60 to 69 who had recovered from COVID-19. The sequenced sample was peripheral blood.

The CDR3 coding sequence is TGTGCCAGTAGTATTACCACAGGGATGTATAGCAATCAGCCCCAGCATTTT. Translating gives CASSITTGMYSNQPQHF. The chain uses TRBV19 and TRBJ1-5; maybe TRBD1 (6 bases). Germline values: CDR1 LNHDA, CDR2 SQIVND (reference sequence). V was cut by 3 bases and J by 0 bases, with 15 bases left in between. The CDR3 sequence is 17 residues long.